The present T cell receptor (beta chain) was sequenced within a study of T-cell memory formation after mild COVID-19. The study's findings and limits: CM and EM subsets held most contracting CD4+ clones; EMRA held CD8+ ones. Contracting clones from day 15 to 85 showed balanced CD4/CD8; later expanders favored CD4+.

With regard to this clonotype: Its antigen is not identified.

TCRdb ran MiXCR on the 5' RACE reads and lists one entry per CDR3 protein. The profile shows a few hundred thousand distinct CDR3 sequences, more than 13% of them singletons. The sequenced sample consisted of PBMCs or a T cell subset sorted from them (not recorded which). The receptor comes from a man between 18 and 35 years old who had mild COVID-19 (a few samples of this study predate the infection). Cell type and time point are not known.

As DNA, the CDR3 is TGTGCCAGCAACGACAGGGGATGGGACACCGGGGAGCTGTTTTTT. Translation: CASNDRGWDTGELFF. The rearrangement joins TRBV5-4 to TRBJ2-2, with 8 bases fitting TRBD1. In germline, CDR1 is SGHNT, CDR2 YYREEE (reference sequence). CDR3 length equals 15 residues. J gave up 3 bases and V 6 bases, and 7 bases lay outside the gene matches.